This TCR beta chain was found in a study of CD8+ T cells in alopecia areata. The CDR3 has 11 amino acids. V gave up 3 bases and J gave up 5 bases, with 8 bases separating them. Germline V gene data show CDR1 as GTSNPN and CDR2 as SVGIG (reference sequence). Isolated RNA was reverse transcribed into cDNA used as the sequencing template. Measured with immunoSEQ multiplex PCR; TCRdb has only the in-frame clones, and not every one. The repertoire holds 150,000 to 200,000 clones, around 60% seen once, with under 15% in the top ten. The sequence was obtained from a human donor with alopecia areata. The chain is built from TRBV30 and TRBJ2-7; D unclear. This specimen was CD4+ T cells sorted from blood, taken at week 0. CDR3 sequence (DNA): TGTGCCTGGAGGGGCTTCAACGAGCAGTACTTC. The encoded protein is CAWRGFNEQYF.